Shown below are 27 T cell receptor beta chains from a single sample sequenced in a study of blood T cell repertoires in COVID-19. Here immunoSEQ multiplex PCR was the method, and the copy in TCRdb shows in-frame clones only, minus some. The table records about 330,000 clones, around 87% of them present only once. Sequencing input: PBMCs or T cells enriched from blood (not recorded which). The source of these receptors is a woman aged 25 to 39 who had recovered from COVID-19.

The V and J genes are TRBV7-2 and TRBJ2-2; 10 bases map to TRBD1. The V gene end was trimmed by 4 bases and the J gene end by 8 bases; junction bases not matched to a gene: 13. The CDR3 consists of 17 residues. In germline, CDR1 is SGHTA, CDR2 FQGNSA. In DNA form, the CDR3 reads TGTGCCAGCAGCTCTTCCGGGACAGGGGAAATATCGGGGGAGCTGTTTTTT. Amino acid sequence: CASSSSGTGEISGELFF.

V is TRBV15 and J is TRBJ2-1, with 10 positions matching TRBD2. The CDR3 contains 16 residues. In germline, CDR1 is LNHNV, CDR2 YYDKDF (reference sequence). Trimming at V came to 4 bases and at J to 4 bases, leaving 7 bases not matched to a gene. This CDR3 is CATSNTSGEGYNEQFF. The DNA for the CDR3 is TGTGCCACCAGCAATACTAGCGGGGAAGGGTACAATGAGCAGTTCTTC.

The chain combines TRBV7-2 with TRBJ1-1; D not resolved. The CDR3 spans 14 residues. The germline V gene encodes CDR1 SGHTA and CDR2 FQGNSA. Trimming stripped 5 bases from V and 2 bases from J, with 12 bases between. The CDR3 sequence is CASSKMYRNTEAFF. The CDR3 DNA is TGTGCCAGCAGCAAAATGTACAGAAACACTGAAGCTTTCTTT.

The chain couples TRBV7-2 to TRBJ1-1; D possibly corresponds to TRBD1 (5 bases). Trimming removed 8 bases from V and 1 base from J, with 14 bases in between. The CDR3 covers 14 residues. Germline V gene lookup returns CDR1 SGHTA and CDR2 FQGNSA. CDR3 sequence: CASASDGGNTEAFF. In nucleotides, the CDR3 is TGTGCCAGCGCCTCCGACGGGGGGAACACTGAAGCTTTCTTT.

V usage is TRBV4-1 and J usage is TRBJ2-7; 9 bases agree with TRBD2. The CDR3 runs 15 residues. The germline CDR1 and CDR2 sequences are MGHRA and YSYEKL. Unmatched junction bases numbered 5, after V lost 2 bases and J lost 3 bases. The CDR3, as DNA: TGCGCCAGCAGCCAACTGATAGCGGGGGACTACGAGCAGTACTTC. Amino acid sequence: CASSQLIAGDYEQYF.

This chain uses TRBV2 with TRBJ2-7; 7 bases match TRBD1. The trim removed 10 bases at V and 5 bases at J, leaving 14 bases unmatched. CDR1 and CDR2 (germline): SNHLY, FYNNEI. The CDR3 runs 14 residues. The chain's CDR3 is CATNAQGLGDEQYF. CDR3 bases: TGTGCCACCAATGCACAGGGGTTAGGCGACGAGCAGTACTTC. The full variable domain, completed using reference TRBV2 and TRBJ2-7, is EPEVTQTPSHQVTQMGQEVILRCVPISNHLYFYWYRQILGQKVEFLVSFYNNEISEKSEIFDDQFSVERPDGSNFTLKIRSTKLEDSAMYFCATNAQGLGDEQYFGPGTRLTVT.

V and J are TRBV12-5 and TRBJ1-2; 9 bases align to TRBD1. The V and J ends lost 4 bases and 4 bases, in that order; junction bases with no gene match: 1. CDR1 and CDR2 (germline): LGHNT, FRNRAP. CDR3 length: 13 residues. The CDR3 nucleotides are TGTGCTAGTGGTTGGGACAGGGTCTATGGCTACACCTTC. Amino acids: CASGWDRVYGYTF.

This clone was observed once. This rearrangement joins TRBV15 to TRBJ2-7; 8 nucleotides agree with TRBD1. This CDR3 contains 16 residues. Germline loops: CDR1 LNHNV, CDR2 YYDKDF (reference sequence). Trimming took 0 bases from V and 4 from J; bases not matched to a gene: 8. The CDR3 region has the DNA TGTGCCACCAGCAGAGAGAGGACAGGGAGAGGATACGAGCAGTACTTC. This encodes CATSRERTGRGYEQYF.

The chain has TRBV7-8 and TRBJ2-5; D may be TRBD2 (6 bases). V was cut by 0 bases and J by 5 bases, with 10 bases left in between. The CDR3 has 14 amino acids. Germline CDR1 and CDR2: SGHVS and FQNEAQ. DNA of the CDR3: TGTGCCAGCAGCTTAGCGGGGGGATGGGAGACCCAGTACTTC. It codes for CASSLAGGWETQYF.

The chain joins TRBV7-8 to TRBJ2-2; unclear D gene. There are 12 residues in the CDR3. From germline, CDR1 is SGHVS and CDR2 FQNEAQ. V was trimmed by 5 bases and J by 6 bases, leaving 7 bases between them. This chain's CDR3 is CASSPNPGELFF. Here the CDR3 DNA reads TGTGCCAGCAGCCCAAATCCCGGGGAGCTGTTTTTT.

For the CDR3, the DNA is TGTGCCAGCTCACCTGGGACAGGCCTTCATCCGACCTACGAGCAGTACTTC. Protein product: CASSPGTGLHPTYEQYF. The chain employs TRBV18 and TRBJ2-7; 8 nucleotides align to TRBD1. CDR3 length: 17 amino acids. V lost 3 bases to trimming and J lost 2 bases; unmatched junction nucleotides: 12. CDR1 KGHSH and CDR2 LQKENI come from the germline V gene.

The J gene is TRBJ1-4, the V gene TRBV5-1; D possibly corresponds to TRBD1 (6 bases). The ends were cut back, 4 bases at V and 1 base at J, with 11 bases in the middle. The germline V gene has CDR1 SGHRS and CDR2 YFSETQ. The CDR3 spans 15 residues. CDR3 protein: CASSRTRGTNEKLFF. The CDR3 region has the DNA TGCGCCAGCAGCCGAACCAGGGGAACTAATGAAAAACTGTTTTTT.

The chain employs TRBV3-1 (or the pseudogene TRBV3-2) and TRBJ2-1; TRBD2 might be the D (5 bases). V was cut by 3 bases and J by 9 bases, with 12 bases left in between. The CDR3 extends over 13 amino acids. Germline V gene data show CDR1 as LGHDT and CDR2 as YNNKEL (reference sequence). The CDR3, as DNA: TGTGCCAGCAGCCAGGTCAGAGAGGGTGAGCAGTTCTTC. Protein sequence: CASSQVREGEQFF.

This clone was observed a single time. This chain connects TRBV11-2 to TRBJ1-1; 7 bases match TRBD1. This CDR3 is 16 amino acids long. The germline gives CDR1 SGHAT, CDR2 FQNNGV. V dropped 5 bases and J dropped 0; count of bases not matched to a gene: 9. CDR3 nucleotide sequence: TGTGCCAGCAGCCCCCGGACAGGTTCCATGAACACTGAAGCTTTCTTT. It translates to CASSPRTGSMNTEAFF. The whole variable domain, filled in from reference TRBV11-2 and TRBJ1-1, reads EAGVAQSPRYKIIEKRQSVAFWCNPISGHATLYWYQQILGQGPKLLIQFQNNGVVDDSQLPKDRFSAERLKGVDSTLKIQPAKLEDSAVYLCASSPRTGSMNTEAFFGQGTRLTVV.

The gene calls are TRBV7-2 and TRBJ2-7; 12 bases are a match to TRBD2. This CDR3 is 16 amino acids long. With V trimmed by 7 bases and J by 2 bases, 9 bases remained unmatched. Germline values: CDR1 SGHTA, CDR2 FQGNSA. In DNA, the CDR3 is TGTGCCAGCACTCGTCCGGGACTAGCGGGCGCCTACGAGCAGTACTTC. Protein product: CASTRPGLAGAYEQYF.

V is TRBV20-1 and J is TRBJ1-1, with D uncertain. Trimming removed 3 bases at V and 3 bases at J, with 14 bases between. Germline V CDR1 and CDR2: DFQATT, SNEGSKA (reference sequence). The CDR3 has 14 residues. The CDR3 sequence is CSASRRDWYTEAFF. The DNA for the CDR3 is TGCAGTGCTAGTCGACGGGATTGGTACACTGAAGCTTTCTTT.

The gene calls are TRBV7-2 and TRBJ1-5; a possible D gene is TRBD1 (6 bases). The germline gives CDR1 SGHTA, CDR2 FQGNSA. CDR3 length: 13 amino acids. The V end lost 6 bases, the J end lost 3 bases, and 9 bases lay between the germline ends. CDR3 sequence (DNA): TGTGCCAGCAGTGGACAGTACAATCAGCCCCAGCATTTT. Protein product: CASSGQYNQPQHF.

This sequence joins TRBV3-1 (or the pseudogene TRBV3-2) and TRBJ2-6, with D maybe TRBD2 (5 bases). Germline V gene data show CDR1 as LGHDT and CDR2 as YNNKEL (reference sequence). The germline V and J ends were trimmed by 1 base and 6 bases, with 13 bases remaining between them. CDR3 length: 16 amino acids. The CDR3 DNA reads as TGTGCCAGCAGCCAAGGAGGGAACGGTTCGGCCAACGTCCTGACTTTC. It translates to CASSQGGNGSANVLTF.

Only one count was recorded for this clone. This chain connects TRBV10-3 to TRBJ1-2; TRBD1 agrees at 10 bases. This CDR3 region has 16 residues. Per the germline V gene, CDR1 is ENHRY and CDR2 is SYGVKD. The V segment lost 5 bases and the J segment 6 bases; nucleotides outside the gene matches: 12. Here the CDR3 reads CAISYRQGADIHGYTF. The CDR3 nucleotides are TGTGCCATCAGTTATAGACAGGGGGCAGATATTCATGGCTACACCTTC.

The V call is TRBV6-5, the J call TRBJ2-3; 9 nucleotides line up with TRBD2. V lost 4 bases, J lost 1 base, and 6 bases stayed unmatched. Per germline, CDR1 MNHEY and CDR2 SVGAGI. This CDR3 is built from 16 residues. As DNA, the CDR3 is TGTGCCAGCAGTTCCATCGCTAGCGGGGGCACAGATACGCAGTATTTT. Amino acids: CASSSIASGGTDTQYF.

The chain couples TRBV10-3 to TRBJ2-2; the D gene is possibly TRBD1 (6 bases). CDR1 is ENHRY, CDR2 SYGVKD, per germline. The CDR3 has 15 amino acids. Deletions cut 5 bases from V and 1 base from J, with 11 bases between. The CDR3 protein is CAISSGTLNTGELFF. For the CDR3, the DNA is TGTGCCATCAGTTCCGGGACACTGAACACCGGGGAGCTGTTTTTT.

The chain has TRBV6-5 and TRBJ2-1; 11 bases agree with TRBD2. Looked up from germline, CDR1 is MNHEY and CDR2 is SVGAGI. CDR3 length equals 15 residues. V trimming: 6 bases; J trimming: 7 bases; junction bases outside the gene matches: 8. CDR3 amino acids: CASSKLAGVRNEQFF. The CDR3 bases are TGTGCCAGCAGCAAACTAGCGGGGGTCAGGAATGAGCAGTTCTTC.

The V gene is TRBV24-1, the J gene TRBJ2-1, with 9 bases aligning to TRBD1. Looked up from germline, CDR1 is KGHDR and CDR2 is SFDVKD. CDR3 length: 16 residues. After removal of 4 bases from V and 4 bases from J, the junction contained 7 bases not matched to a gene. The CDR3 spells CATSEPGTGIYNEQFF. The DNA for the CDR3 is TGTGCCACCAGTGAACCGGGGACAGGGATTTACAATGAGCAGTTCTTC.

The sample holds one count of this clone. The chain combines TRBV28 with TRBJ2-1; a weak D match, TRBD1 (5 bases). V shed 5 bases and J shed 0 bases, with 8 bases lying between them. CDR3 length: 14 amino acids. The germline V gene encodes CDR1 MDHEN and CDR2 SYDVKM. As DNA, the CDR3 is TGTGCCAGCAGTGACAGCAGCTCCTACAATGAGCAGTTCTTC. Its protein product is CASSDSSSYNEQFF.

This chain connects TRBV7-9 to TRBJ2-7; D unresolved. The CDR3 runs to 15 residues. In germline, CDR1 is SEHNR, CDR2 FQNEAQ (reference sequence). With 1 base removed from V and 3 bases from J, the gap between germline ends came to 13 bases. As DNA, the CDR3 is TGTGCCAGCAGCTTAGATCTAGGTGGGTTCTACGAGCAGTACTTC. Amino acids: CASSLDLGGFYEQYF.

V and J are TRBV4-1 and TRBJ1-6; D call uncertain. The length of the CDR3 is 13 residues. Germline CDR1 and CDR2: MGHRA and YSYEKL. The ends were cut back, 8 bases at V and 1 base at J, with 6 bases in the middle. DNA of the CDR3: TGCGCCAGCTTAATGTCCTATAATTCACCCCTCCACTTT. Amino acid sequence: CASLMSYNSPLHF.

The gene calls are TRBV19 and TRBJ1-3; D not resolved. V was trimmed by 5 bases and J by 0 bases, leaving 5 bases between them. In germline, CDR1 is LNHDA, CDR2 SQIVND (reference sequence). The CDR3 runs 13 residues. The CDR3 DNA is TGTGCCAGTAGTGCCAGCTCTGGAAACACCATATATTTT. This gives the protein CASSASSGNTIYF. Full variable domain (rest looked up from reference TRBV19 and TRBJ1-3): DGGITQSPKYLFRKEGQNVTLSCEQNLNHDAMYWYRQDPGQGLRLIYYSQIVNDFQKGDIAEGYSVSREKKESFPLTVTSAQKNPTAFYLCASSASSGNTIYFGEGSWLTVV.